Here is one T cell receptor beta chain with its context. This sample was included in a study of blood T cell repertoires in COVID-19. Trimming cost V 2 bases and J 0 bases, with 10 bases left between them. CDR3 size: 15 residues. Germline V gene lookup returns CDR1 ENHRY and CDR2 SYGVKD. Under the authors' procedure: Cell counts per sample came from amplifying reference gene primers. Profiling relied on immunoSEQ multiplex PCR, and the TCRdb table lists in-frame clones only, not all of them. V and J calls and clone size come straight from that table; D and trimming were deduced from the DNA. The table lists around 150,000 clones, around 93% of them singletons, with 4.5% to 5.5% in the top ten.

The chain combines TRBV10-3 with TRBJ1-1, with no clear D. The TCR was taken from a woman in her forties or fifties with acute or convalescent COVID-19. The specimen sequenced was peripheral blood. As DNA, the CDR3 is TGTGCCATCAGTGAGGCCAGCGCGATGAACACTGAAGCTTTCTTT. Its translation is CAISEASAMNTEAFF.